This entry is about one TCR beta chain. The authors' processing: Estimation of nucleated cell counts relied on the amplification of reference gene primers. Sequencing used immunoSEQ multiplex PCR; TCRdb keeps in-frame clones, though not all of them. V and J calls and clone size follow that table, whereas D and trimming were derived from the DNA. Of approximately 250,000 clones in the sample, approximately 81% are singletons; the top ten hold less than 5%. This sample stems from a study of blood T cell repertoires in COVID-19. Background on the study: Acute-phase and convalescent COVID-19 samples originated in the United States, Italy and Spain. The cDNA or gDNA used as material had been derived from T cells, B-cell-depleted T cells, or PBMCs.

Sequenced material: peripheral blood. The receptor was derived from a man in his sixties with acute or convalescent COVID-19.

The DNA of the CDR3 is TGTGCCAGCAGTTGGCAGGCCAGCTCCTACGAGCAGTACTTC. Translated, it gives CASSWQASSYEQYF. The V and J genes are TRBV27 and TRBJ2-7, with D uncertain. The V end was cut by 4 bases, the J end by 0 bases, with 10 bases between. This CDR3 contains 14 residues. The V gene's germline CDR1 is MNHEY and CDR2 SMNVEV (reference sequence).